This TCR beta chain was captured in a study of shared clonotypes between healthy human individuals. For the study at large: Per-donor plates numbered three CD4 naive, three CD4 memory, two CD8 naive and one CD8 memory.

The CDR3 loop spans 13 amino acids. Germline CDR1 is SGDLS and CDR2 is YYNGEE. V was pared by 4 bases and J by 1 base, with 8 bases between. Tens of thousands of T cell genomes (approximately 0.2 ug DNA) went into each sorted-subset replicate. Sequencing used immunoSEQ multiplex PCR; TCRdb keeps in-frame clones, though not all of them. This sample has 1.4 million to 1.5 million clones; around 95% occur once, and the top ten carry roughly 1.2%. The sample taken for sequencing was naive CD4+ T cells sorted from blood. The subset was: CD45RA+ positively selected. The sequence derives from a young man in good health. V is TRBV9 and J is TRBJ2-5, with D unresolved. The CDR3 nucleotides are TGTGCCAGCAGCCCGAACCCCCAAGAGACCCAGTACTTC. Amino acids: CASSPNPQETQYF. Based on the CDR3 plus reference TRBV9 and TRBJ2-5, the full variable domain is DSGVTQTPKHLITATGQRVTLRCSPRSGDLSVYWYQQSLDQGLQFLIQYYNGEERAKGNILERFSAQQFPDLHSELNLSSLELGDSALYFCASSPNPQETQYFGPGTRLLVL.